The 30 T cell receptor beta chains in this list originate from one sample, sequenced in a study of cytomegalovirus exposure and HLA in healthy donors. The PCR employed 60 Vbeta primers together with 13 Jbeta primers. This table comes from immunoSEQ multiplex PCR, and its TCRdb copy is limited to in-frame clones, with some not included. Here the sample table reports tens of thousands of clones. Material for sequencing was PBMCs. All receptors derive from a woman aged 35 to 49 in good health and CMV-seronegative.

The rearrangement links TRBV5-1 to TRBJ2-5; TRBD2 might be the D (7 bases). Per the germline V gene, CDR1 is SGHRS and CDR2 is YFSETQ. The CDR3 is 15 amino acids. Trimming pared 4 bases from V and 5 bases from J, leaving 18 bases between. This CDR3 is CASSRLGGAGETQYF. CDR3 bases: TGCGCCAGCAGCCGGCTGGGGGGGGCCGGGGAGACCCAGTACTTC. The whole variable domain, filled in from reference TRBV5-1 and TRBJ2-5, reads KAGVTQTPRYLIKTRGQQVTLSCSPISGHRSVSWYQQTPGQGLQFLFEYFSETQRNKGNFPGRFSGRQFSNSRSEMNVSTLELGDSALYLCASSRLGGAGETQYFGPGTRLLVL.

The chain joins TRBV10-3 to TRBJ2-7; possible D gene TRBD2, 6 bases. This CDR3 is 14 amino acids long. Germline V gives CDR1 ENHRY, CDR2 SYGVKD. The V end was cut by 8 bases, the J end by 5 bases, with 19 bases between. CDR3 sequence reads: CAIGSPSGGNEQYF. The CDR3 nucleotides are TGTGCCATCGGGTCGCCCTCCGGCGGGAACGAGCAGTACTTC.

The J gene is TRBJ1-2, the V gene TRBV2; D might be TRBD1 (6 bases). Trimming cost V 6 bases and J 2 bases, with 10 bases left between them. In germline, CDR1 is SNHLY, CDR2 FYNNEI. This CDR3 region has 13 residues. The CDR3 nucleotides read TGTGCCAGCAGCGGACAGATAAACTATGGCTACACCTTC. Its translation is CASSGQINYGYTF.

The chain joins TRBV2 to TRBJ2-2, with 12 bases matching TRBD1. Per germline, CDR1 SNHLY and CDR2 FYNNEI. Trimming at V came to 7 bases and at J to 1 base, leaving 25 bases not matched to a gene. CDR3 size: 23 residues. The DNA for the CDR3 is TGTGCCAGCACGAGTCAGAGGGGGGGATGCAGGGGACAGGGGGCGGAGAACACCGGGGAGCTGTTTTTT. This sequence encodes CASTSQRGGCRGQGAENTGELFF.

CDR3 region: CASSPWRGSNLMDEQFF. CDR3 bases: TGTGCCAGCAGCCCCTGGCGCGGGAGTAATCTCATGGATGAGCAGTTCTTC. This chain uses TRBV5-6 with TRBJ2-1; the match to TRBD2 covers 7 bases. The V gene's germline CDR1 is SGHDT and CDR2 YYEEEE. With 4 bases clipped from V and 8 bases from J, the junction kept 18 bases outside the gene matches. This CDR3 comprises 17 residues.

V is TRBV4-1 and J is TRBJ2-7; TRBD2 matches at 9 bases. Trimming removed 2 bases from V and 3 bases from J; junction bases left unmatched: 5. The germline CDR1 and CDR2 sequences are MGHRA and YSYEKL. The CDR3 is 15 residues long. This CDR3 reads CASSQPQRGDYEQYF. CDR3 nucleotide sequence: TGCGCCAGCAGCCAACCCCAGCGGGGGGACTACGAGCAGTACTTC.

The V gene is TRBV18, the J gene TRBJ2-3, with 10 nucleotides matching TRBD1. The CDR3 has 13 amino acids. Germline V gene sequence: CDR1 KGHSH, CDR2 LQKENI. Unmatched junction bases numbered 8, after V lost 3 bases and J lost 14 bases. CDR3 in DNA: TGTGCCAGCTCACCCGGGACAGGGGATCTTGGGTATTTT. Its translation is CASSPGTGDLGYF.

The V and J genes are TRBV7-3 and TRBJ2-1; a weak D match, TRBD1 (6 bases). The germline gives CDR1 SGHTA, CDR2 FQGTGA. Trimming removed 3 bases from V and 5 bases from J, with 11 bases in between. The CDR3 sequence is 14 residues long. CDR3: CASSLGATNNEQFF. In DNA form, the CDR3 reads TGTGCCAGCAGCTTGGGGGCCACCAACAATGAGCAGTTCTTC. The full variable domain, completed using reference TRBV7-3 and TRBJ2-1, is GAGVSQTPSNKVTEKGKYVELRCDPISGHTALYWYRQSLGQGPEFLIYFQGTGAADDSGLPNDRFFAVRPEGSVSTLKIQRTERGDSAVYLCASSLGATNNEQFFGPGTRLTVL.

The rearrangement joins TRBV7-9 to TRBJ2-7; 10 bases align to TRBD2. Losses at the gene ends were 5 bases for V and 1 base for J; bases not matched to a gene: 14. CDR1 is SEHNR, CDR2 FQNEAQ, per germline (reference sequence). The length of the CDR3 is 18 residues. The DNA of the CDR3 is TGTGCCAGCAGCCCGGACCTCGGACTAGCGGACGTATCCTACGAGCAGTACTTC. The encoded protein is CASSPDLGLADVSYEQYF. The entire variable domain, with the rest obtained from reference TRBV7-9 and TRBJ2-7, is as follows: DTGVSQNPRHKITKRGQNVTFRCDPISEHNRLYWYRQTLGQGPEFLTYFQNEAQLEKSRLLSDRFSAERPKGSFSTLEIQRTEQGDSAMYLCASSPDLGLADVSYEQYFGPGTRLTVT.

CDR3 loop: CAISPGAPGNTIYF. The CDR3 coding sequence is TGTGCCATCAGCCCAGGGGCCCCTGGAAACACCATATATTTT. This chain joins TRBV10-3 and TRBJ1-3, with a tentative D call TRBD1 (6 bases). Trimming removed 6 bases at V and 2 bases at J, with 11 bases between. The germline gives CDR1 ENHRY, CDR2 SYGVKD. The CDR3 loop spans 14 amino acids.

J is TRBJ2-7 and V is TRBV10-1; D call uncertain. Germline-derived CDR1 and CDR2 are WNHNN and SYGVQD (reference sequence). The CDR3 is made up of 14 amino acids. Trimming left V 8 bases short and J 3 bases short, with 17 bases between. The CDR3 region is CASYDGSDGYEQYF. The CDR3 DNA follows: TGCGCCAGCTATGACGGGTCCGACGGCTACGAGCAGTACTTC.

The chain joins TRBV5-4 to TRBJ1-2; maybe TRBD1 (6 bases). The V end was cut by 2 bases, the J end by 4 bases, with 12 bases between. CDR3 length: 14 amino acids. Germline V gene lookup returns CDR1 SGHNT and CDR2 YYREEE (reference sequence). DNA for the CDR3: TGTGCCAGCAGCTTAGATGTAGGGGGCTATGGCTACACCTTC. Translating it yields CASSLDVGGYGYTF.

DNA of the CDR3: TGTGCCAGCAGTCGGGGGGGGAACTACGAGCAGTACTTC. Residues: CASSRGGNYEQYF. The J gene is TRBJ2-7, the V gene TRBV5-4; 8 nucleotides align to TRBD2. The trim removed 5 bases at V and 3 bases at J, leaving 4 bases unmatched. Germline V gives CDR1 SGHNT, CDR2 YYREEE (reference sequence). This CDR3 region has 13 residues.

The V gene is TRBV5-4, the J gene TRBJ2-3, with 10 bases matching TRBD1. The V and J ends lost 4 bases and 6 bases, in that order; junction bases with no gene match: 8. The CDR3 contains 15 residues. Germline CDR1 SGHNT, CDR2 YYREEE (reference sequence). In DNA, the CDR3 is TGTGCCAGCAGCGGCCGACAGGGGGCGGCGGATACGCAGTATTTT. Protein sequence: CASSGRQGAADTQYF.

The chain links TRBV28 to TRBJ2-7; D is possibly TRBD1 (5 bases). From germline, CDR1 is MDHEN and CDR2 SYDVKM. The CDR3 has 15 residues. Trimming cost V 8 bases and J 2 bases, with 19 bases left between them. CDR3 in amino acids: CASASSGISAYEQYF. In DNA, the CDR3 is TGTGCCAGCGCCTCCTCAGGGATCTCTGCCTACGAGCAGTACTTC. The full variable domain, with the rest looked up from reference TRBV28 and TRBJ2-7, is DVKVTQSSRYLVKRTGEKVFLECVQDMDHENMFWYRQDPGLGLRLIYFSYDVKMKEKGDIPEGYSVSREKKERFSLILESASTNQTSMYLCASASSGISAYEQYFGPGTRLTVT.

The chain carries TRBV20-1 and TRBJ2-1; D gene ambiguous. V lost 5 bases to trimming and J lost 7 bases, with 9 bases between them. Germline values: CDR1 DFQATT, CDR2 SNEGSKA (reference sequence). The CDR3 covers 11 residues. The CDR3 DNA is TGCAGTGCTCTGGGCTTAAATGAGCAGTTCTTC. Its translation is CSALGLNEQFF.

With regard to this clone: The junction shows a germline mismatch at one end, possibly a read error. V and J are TRBV7-2 and TRBJ2-7; D not resolved. The CDR3 has 13 residues. Germline CDR1 reads SGHTA; CDR2 reads FQGNSA. Here the CDR3 DNA reads TGTGCCAACAGCTTTAGGAGCTCCTACGAGCAGTACTTC. It encodes CANSFRSSYEQYF.

J is TRBJ2-7 and V is TRBV18; D is unresolved. V was clipped by 3 bases and J by 2 bases, with 8 bases between them. In germline, CDR1 is KGHSH, CDR2 LQKENI. This CDR3 has 13 amino acids. The CDR3 spells CASSPASAYEQYF. As DNA, the CDR3 is TGTGCCAGCTCACCCGCGTCCGCCTACGAGCAGTACTTC.

This chain connects TRBV10-3 to TRBJ2-3; 14 bases are shared with TRBD2. This CDR3 contains 14 residues. In germline, CDR1 is ENHRY, CDR2 SYGVKD. The V segment lost 10 bases and the J segment 9 bases; nucleotides outside the gene matches: 9. CDR3 bases: TGTGCCACGGGGACTAGCGGGAGTAGTGAGACGCAGTATTTT. It encodes CATGTSGSSETQYF.

J is TRBJ1-3 and V is TRBV18, with TRBD1 matching 7 bases. CDR1 and CDR2 from the germline V gene are KGHSH and LQKENI. Germline trimming cut 0 bases from V and 0 bases from J; bases unmatched to any gene: 8. The CDR3 is made up of 18 amino acids. CDR3 protein: CASSPPRGTISSGNTIYF. CDR3 coding DNA: TGTGCCAGCTCACCACCCAGGGGGACGATCAGCTCTGGAAACACCATATATTTT.

The rearrangement links TRBV2 to TRBJ2-1, with 7 nucleotides matching TRBD2. This CDR3 is 13 amino acids long. V trimming: 6 bases; J trimming: 7 bases; junction bases outside the gene matches: 6. From germline, CDR1 is SNHLY and CDR2 FYNNEI. The CDR3 coding sequence is TGTGCCAGCAGCCTGGGACTAACAAATGAGCAGTTCTTC. Its translation is CASSLGLTNEQFF.

The rearrangement uses TRBV5-1 and TRBJ2-7; D gene ambiguous. The germline gives CDR1 SGHRS, CDR2 YFSETQ. The CDR3 sequence is 11 residues long. Trimming removed 4 bases from V and 0 bases from J, with 2 bases in between. CDR3 DNA sequence: TGCGCCAGCAGCCACTCCTACGAGCAGTACTTC. Residues: CASSHSYEQYF.

The chain couples TRBV5-1 to TRBJ1-1; tentative D call: TRBD1 (5 bases). With 0 bases removed from V and 1 base from J, the gap between germline ends came to 10 bases. Germline V gene lookup returns CDR1 SGHRS and CDR2 YFSETQ. This CDR3 contains 15 residues. CDR3 sequence reads: CASSLAGQGNTEAFF. In nucleotides, the CDR3 is TGCGCCAGCAGCTTGGCCGGGCAGGGGAACACTGAAGCTTTCTTT.

The V gene is TRBV29-1, the J gene TRBJ1-2; D is perhaps TRBD1 (6 bases). Trimming removed 0 bases from V and 3 bases from J, with 11 bases in between. Germline CDR1 SQVTM, CDR2 ANQGSEA. The CDR3 length is 14 residues. Written as DNA, the CDR3 is TGCAGCGTTGAAGATTACAGGGTAGACTATGGCTACACCTTC. It is translated as CSVEDYRVDYGYTF.

J is TRBJ2-2 and V is TRBV4-3, with D perhaps TRBD1 (6 bases). CDR3 size: 16 residues. CDR1 and CDR2 from the germline V gene are LGHNA and YSLEER. V was cut by 1 base and J by 0 bases, with 9 bases left in between. CDR3 DNA: TGCGCCAGCAGCCAAGGACAGGTTACGAACACCGGGGAGCTGTTTTTT. Translation gives CASSQGQVTNTGELFF.

V and J are TRBV27 and TRBJ2-7; D is possibly TRBD2 (5 bases). This CDR3 has 13 residues. V lost 6 bases and J lost 7, with 16 bases in between. Germline V gene sequence: CDR1 MNHEY, CDR2 SMNVEV (reference sequence). In DNA, the CDR3 is TGTGCCAGCAGGTTGCCGGGAAGGGTAGAGCAGTACTTC. The encoded protein is CASRLPGRVEQYF.

The V and J genes are TRBV4-2 and TRBJ2-2; 7 bases map to TRBD2. Trimming took 6 bases from V and 0 from J; bases not matched to a gene: 7. This CDR3 region has 16 residues. Per the germline V gene, CDR1 is LGHNA and CDR2 is YNFKEQ. CDR3 bases: TGTGCCAGCAGGGCCGGGACTATGTCGAACACCGGGGAGCTGTTTTTT. Its translation: CASRAGTMSNTGELFF.

V gene TRBV7-2 combines with J gene TRBJ2-1, with 11 bases fitting TRBD2. This CDR3 spans 16 amino acids. The ends lost 1 base at V and 4 bases at J; junction bases unmatched: 3. Germline CDR1 reads SGHTA; CDR2 reads FQGNSA. CDR3: CASSLGGTSGYNEQFF. The CDR3 nucleotides are TGTGCCAGCAGCTTAGGTGGGACTAGCGGTTACAATGAGCAGTTCTTC.

This sequence joins TRBV6-6 and TRBJ2-1; TRBD1 is a possible D gene (7 bases). Trimming took 0 bases from V and 9 from J, leaving 12 bases between them. The CDR3 loop spans 14 amino acids. Germline loops: CDR1 MNHNY, CDR2 SVGAGI (reference sequence). DNA of the CDR3: TGTGCCAGCAGTTACTCCGGGCAGGGGGGTGAGCAGTTCTTC. This translates into CASSYSGQGGEQFF.

This chain uses TRBV4-2 with TRBJ1-4; 7 bases agree with TRBD1. The CDR3 has 15 residues. Losses at the gene ends were 1 base for V and 8 bases for J; bases not matched to a gene: 7. Germline CDR1 reads LGHNA; CDR2 reads YNFKEQ. The CDR3 protein is CASSQATQGIEKLFF. The CDR3 nucleotides are TGTGCCAGCAGCCAAGCCACACAGGGGATAGAAAAACTGTTTTTT.